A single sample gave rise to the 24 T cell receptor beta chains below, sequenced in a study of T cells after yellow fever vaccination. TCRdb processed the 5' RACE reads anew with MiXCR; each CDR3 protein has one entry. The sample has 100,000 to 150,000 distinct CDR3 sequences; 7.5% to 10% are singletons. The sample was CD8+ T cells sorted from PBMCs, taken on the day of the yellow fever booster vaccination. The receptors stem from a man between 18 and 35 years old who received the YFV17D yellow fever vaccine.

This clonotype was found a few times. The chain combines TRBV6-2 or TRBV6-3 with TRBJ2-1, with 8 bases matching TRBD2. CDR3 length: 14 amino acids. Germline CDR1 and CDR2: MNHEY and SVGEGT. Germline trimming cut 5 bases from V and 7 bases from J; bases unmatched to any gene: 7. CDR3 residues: CASSTSLAGNEQFF. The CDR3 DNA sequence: TGTGCCAGCAGTACCTCCCTAGCGGGTAATGAGCAGTTCTTC.

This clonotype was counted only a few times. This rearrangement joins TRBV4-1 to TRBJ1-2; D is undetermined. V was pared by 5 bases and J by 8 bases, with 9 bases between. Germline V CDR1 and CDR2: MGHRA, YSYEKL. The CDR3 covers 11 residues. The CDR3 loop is CASSNDGGYTF. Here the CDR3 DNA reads TGCGCCAGCAGCAACGACGGAGGCTACACCTTC.

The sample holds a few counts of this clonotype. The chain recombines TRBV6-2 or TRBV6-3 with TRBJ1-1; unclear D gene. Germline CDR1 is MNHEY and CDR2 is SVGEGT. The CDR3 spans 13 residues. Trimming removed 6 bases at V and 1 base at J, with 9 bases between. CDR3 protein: CASRNVPNTEAFF. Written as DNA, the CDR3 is TGTGCCAGCAGGAATGTCCCGAACACTGAAGCTTTCTTT.

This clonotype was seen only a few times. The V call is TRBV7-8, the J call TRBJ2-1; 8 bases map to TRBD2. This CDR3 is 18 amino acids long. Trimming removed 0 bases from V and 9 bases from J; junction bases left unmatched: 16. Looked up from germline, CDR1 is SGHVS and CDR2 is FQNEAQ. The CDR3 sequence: CASSLADVVTGGPFEQFF. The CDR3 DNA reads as TGTGCCAGCAGCTTAGCTGACGTCGTTACGGGGGGGCCTTTTGAGCAGTTCTTC.

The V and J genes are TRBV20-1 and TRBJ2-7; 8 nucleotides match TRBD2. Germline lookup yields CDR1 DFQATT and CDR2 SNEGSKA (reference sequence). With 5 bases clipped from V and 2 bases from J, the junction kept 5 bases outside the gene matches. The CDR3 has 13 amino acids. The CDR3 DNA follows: TGCAGTGCTCGAGTTAGCGGGGCCTACGAGCAGTACTTC. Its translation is CSARVSGAYEQYF.

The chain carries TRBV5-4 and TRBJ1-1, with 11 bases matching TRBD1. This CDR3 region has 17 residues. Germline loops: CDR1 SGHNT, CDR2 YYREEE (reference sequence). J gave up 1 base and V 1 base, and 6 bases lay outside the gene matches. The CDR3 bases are TGTGCCAGCAGCTTGCCGAGGGACAGGGGGAAGAACACTGAAGCTTTCTTT. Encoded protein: CASSLPRDRGKNTEAFF.

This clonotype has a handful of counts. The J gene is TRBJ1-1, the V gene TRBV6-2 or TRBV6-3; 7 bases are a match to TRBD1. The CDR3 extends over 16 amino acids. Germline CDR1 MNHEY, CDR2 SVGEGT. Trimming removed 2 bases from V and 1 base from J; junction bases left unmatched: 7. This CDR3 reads CASSYARQGTNTEAFF. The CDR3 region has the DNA TGTGCCAGCAGTTACGCCCGACAGGGAACGAACACTGAAGCTTTCTTT.

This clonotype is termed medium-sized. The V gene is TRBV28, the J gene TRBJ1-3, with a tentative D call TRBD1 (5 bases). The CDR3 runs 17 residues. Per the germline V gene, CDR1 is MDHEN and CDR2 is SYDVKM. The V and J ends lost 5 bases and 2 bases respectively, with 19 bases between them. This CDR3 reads CASSPRFYQGAGNTIYF. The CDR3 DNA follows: TGTGCCAGCAGTCCCCGCTTCTATCAAGGGGCTGGAAACACCATATATTTT.

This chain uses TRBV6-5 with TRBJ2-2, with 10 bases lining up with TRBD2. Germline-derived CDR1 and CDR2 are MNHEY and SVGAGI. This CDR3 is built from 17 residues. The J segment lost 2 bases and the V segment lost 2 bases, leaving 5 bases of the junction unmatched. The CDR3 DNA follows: TGTGCCAGCAGTTACACAGGACTAGCGGCTAACACCGGGGAGCTGTTTTTT. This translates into CASSYTGLAANTGELFF.

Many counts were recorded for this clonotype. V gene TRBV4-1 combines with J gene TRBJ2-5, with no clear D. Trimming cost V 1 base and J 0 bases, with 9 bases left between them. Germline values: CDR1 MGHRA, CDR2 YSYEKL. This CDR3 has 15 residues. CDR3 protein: CASSQAVGYQETQYF. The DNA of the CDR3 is TGCGCCAGCAGCCAAGCGGTTGGGTACCAAGAGACCCAGTACTTC.

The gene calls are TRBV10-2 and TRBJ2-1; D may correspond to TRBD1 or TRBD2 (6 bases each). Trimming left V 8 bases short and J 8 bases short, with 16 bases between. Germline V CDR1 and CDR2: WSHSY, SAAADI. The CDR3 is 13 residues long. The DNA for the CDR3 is TGCGCCAGCGGACAAGGGGGGCTGTATGAGCAGTTCTTC. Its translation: CASGQGGLYEQFF.

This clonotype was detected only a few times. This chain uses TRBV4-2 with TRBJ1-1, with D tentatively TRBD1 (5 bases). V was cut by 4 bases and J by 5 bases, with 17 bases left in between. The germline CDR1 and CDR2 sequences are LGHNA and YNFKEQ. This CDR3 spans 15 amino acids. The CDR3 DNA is TGTGCCAGCAGCCCTATGGGGGGAGGGGAGACTGAAGCTTTCTTT. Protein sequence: CASSPMGGGETEAFF.

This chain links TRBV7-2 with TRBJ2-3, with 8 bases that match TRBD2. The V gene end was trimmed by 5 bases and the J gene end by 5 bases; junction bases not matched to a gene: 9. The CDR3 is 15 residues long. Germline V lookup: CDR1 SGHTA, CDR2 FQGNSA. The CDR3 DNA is TGTGCCAGCAGCGCGACTAGCGCGCCTTTAGATACGCAGTATTTT. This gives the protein CASSATSAPLDTQYF.

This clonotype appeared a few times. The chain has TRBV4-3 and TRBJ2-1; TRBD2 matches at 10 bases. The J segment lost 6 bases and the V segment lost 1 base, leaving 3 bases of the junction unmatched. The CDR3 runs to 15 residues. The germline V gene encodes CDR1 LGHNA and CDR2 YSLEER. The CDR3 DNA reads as TGCGCCAGCAGCCAAGGGACTAGCGGACCCAATGAGCAGTTCTTC. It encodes CASSQGTSGPNEQFF.

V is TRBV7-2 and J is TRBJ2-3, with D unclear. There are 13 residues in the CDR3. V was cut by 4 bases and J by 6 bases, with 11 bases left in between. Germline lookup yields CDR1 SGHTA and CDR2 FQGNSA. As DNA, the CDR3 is TGTGCCAGCAGCTCCCTCACTTTGGATACGCAGTATTTT. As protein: CASSSLTLDTQYF.

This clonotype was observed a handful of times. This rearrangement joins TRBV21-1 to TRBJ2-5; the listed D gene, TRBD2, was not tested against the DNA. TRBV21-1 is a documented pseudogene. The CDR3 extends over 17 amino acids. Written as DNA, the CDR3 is TGTGCCAGCAGCAAAGTGGCTAGCGGGGAACCCCAAGAGACCCAGTACTTC. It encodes CASSKVASGEPQETQYF.

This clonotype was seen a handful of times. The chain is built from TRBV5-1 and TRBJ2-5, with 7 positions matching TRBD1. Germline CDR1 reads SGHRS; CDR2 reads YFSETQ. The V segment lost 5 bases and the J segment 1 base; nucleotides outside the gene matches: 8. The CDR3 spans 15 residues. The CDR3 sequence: CASRPRDRAQETQYF. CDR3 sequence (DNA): TGCGCCAGCAGACCGAGAGACAGGGCCCAAGAGACCCAGTACTTC.

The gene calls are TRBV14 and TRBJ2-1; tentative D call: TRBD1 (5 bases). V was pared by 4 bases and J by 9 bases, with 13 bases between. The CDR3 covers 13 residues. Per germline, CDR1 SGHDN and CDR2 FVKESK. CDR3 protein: CASSLQGVAEQFF. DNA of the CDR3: TGTGCCAGCAGCCTCCAAGGGGTAGCTGAGCAGTTCTTC.

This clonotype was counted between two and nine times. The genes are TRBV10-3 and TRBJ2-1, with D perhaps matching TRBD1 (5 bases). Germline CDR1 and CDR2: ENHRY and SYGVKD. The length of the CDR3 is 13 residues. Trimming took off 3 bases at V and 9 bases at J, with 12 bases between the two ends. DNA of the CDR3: TGTGCCATCAGTGAAGAGACAGAAATTGAGCAGTTCTTC. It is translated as CAISEETEIEQFF.

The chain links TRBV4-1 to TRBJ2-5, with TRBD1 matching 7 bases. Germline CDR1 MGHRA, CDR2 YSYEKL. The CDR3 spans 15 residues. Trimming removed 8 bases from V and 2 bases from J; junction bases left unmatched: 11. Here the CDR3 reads CASSQEGTEQETQYF. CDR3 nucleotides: TGCGCCAGCTCCCAAGAGGGGACAGAACAAGAGACCCAGTACTTC.

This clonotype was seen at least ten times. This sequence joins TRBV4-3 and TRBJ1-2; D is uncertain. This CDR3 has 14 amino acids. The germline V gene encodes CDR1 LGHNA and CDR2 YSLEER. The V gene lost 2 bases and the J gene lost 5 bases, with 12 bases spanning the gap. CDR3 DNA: TGCGCCAGCAGCCAAAGGGTAGAGGAGTATGGCTACACCTTC. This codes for CASSQRVEEYGYTF.

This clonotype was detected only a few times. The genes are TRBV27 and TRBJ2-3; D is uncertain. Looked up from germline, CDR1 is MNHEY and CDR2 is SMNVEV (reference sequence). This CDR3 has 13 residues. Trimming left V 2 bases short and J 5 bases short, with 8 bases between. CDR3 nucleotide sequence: TGTGCCAGCAGTTTAGTCAGTCGAGATACGCAGTATTTT. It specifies CASSLVSRDTQYF.

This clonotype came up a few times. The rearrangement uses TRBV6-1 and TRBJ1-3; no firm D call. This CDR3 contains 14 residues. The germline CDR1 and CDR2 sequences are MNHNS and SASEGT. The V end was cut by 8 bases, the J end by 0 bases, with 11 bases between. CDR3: CASRGGVSGNTIYF. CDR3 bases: TGTGCCAGCCGCGGAGGAGTCTCTGGAAACACCATATATTTT.

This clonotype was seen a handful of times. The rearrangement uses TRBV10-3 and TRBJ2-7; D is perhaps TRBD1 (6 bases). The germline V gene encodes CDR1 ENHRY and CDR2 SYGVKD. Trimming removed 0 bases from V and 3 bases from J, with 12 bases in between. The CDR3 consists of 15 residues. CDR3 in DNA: TGTGCCATCAGTGAGTCTCAGGGGAATGACTACGAGCAGTACTTC. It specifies CAISESQGNDYEQYF.